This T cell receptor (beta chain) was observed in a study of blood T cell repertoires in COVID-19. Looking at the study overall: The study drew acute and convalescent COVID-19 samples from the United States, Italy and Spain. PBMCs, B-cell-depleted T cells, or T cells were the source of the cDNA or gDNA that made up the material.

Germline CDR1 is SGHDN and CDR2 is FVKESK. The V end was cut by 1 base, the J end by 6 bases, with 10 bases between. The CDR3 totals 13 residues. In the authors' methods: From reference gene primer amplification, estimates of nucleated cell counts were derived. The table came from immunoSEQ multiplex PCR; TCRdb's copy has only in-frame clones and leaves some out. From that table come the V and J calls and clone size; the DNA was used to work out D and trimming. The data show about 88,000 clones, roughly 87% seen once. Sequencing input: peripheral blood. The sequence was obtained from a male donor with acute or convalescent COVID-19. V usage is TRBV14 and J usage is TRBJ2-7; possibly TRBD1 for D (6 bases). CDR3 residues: CASSQGRTVEQYF. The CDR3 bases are TGTGCCAGCAGCCAAGGCAGGACAGTCGAGCAGTACTTC. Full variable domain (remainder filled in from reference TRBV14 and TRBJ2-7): EAGVTQFPSHSVIEKGQTVTLRCDPISGHDNLYWYRRVMGKEIKFLLHFVKESKQDESGMPNNRFLAERTGGTYSTLKVQPAELEDSGVYFCASSQGRTVEQYFGPGTRLTVT.